Sequencing of this T cell receptor (beta chain) was carried out in a study of blood T cell repertoires in COVID-19. Background on the study: Acute and convalescent COVID-19 specimens originated in the United States, Italy and Spain. T cells, B-cell-depleted T cells, or PBMCs supplied cDNA or gDNA.

The Seattle patients joined while their infection was active and were tracked longitudinally afterward. This CDR3 contains 13 residues. V gave up 6 bases and J gave up 0 bases, with 10 bases separating them. In germline, CDR1 is SQVTM, CDR2 ANQGSEA. As originally analysed: Amplification of reference gene primers was used by the study to estimate nucleated cell counts. Assay used: immunoSEQ multiplex PCR; TCRdb lists only in-frame clones, some missing. D and trimming come from the DNA, and the V and J calls and clone size come from that table. The sample shows hundreds of thousands of clones, roughly 88% of them seen only once.

The receptor's source is a woman in her sixties or seventies with COVID-19, enrolled during active disease. Sequenced: peripheral blood. V gene TRBV29-1 combines with J gene TRBJ2-3, with D possibly TRBD2 on 5 matching bases. The CDR3 region has the DNA TGCAGCGTCCTTGGGAGCAGCACAGATACGCAGTATTTT. Protein product: CSVLGSSTDTQYF.